The 12 T cell receptor beta chains below come from one sample, sequenced in a study of blood T cell repertoires in COVID-19. Method: immunoSEQ multiplex PCR; TCRdb's copy keeps in-frame clones and lacks some. The data contain 150,000 or so clones, roughly 85% of them singletons. Sequenced input: PBMCs or T cells enriched from blood (not recorded which). The origin of the receptors is a woman aged 45-65 years who had recovered from COVID-19.

The rearrangement uses TRBV5-1 and TRBJ2-7, with 8 bases that match TRBD1. Germline assignment: CDR1 SGHRS and CDR2 YFSETQ. Losses at the gene ends were 4 bases for V and 3 bases for J; bases not matched to a gene: 3. This CDR3 has 13 amino acids. The CDR3 nucleotides are TGCGCCAGCAGCCTACAGGGGGTCTACGAGCAGTACTTC. Its translation is CASSLQGVYEQYF.

This rearrangement joins TRBV11-1 to TRBJ1-1, with TRBD1 as a possible D gene (6 bases). From germline, CDR1 is SGHAT and CDR2 FQDESV (reference sequence). This CDR3 is 13 amino acids long. The ends were cut back, 5 bases at V and 7 bases at J, with 14 bases in the middle. The CDR3 bases are TGTGCCAGCAGCCCGACACAGGGAATTGAAGCTTTCTTT. Residues: CASSPTQGIEAFF.

The V and J genes are TRBV4-1 and TRBJ1-4, with TRBD1 matching 11 bases. J gave up 6 bases and V 4 bases, and 4 bases lay outside the gene matches. The length of the CDR3 is 15 residues. Germline V gene lookup returns CDR1 MGHRA and CDR2 YSYEKL. The DNA of the CDR3 is TGCGCCAGCAGCCCCGGGACAGGGGGGTATGAAAAACTGTTTTTT. This codes for CASSPGTGGYEKLFF.

V and J are TRBV23-1 and TRBJ1-4, with 8 bases that match TRBD1. TRBV23-1 is classed as an ORF, of uncertain function. V trimming: 2 bases; J trimming: 11 bases; junction bases outside the gene matches: 16. The CDR3 loop spans 17 amino acids. The CDR3 region has the DNA TGCGCCAGCAGTCAAAACTCACAGGGGGTAGCATGCCATAAACTGTTTTTT. Its translation is CASSQNSQGVACHKLFF.

This clone was recorded only once. The rearrangement links TRBV19 to TRBJ1-5, with 9 bases matching TRBD1. The germline gives CDR1 LNHDA, CDR2 SQIVND (reference sequence). CDR3 length equals 14 residues. The junction had 2 bases not matched to a gene; V was cut back by 3 bases and J by 5 bases. The DNA for the CDR3 is TGTGCCAGTAGTATCGGACAGGGGTATCAGCCCCAGCATTTT. Amino acid sequence: CASSIGQGYQPQHF.

The J gene is TRBJ2-7, the V gene TRBV28, with D perhaps TRBD1 (6 bases). The CDR3 runs 13 residues. Trimming took off 8 bases at V and 0 bases at J, with 11 bases between the two ends. Germline V gene lookup returns CDR1 MDHEN and CDR2 SYDVKM. The DNA for the CDR3 is TGTGCCAGCGACGGGACATCCTCCTACGAGCAGTACTTC. Translated: CASDGTSSYEQYF.

The chain recombines TRBV19 with TRBJ1-5, with no clear D. The CDR3 sequence is 14 residues long. CDR1 is LNHDA and CDR2 is SQIVND in the germline V gene (reference sequence). Trimming shortened V by 3 bases and J by 5 bases, and 11 bases separated the two germline ends. The CDR3 here is CASSMGRIDQPQHF. Here the CDR3 DNA reads TGTGCCAGTAGTATGGGGAGAATCGATCAGCCCCAGCATTTT.

This chain connects TRBV11-3 to TRBJ2-7; D might be TRBD1 (5 bases). CDR3 length equals 14 residues. The V end was cut by 3 bases, the J end by 4 bases, with 13 bases between. Per the germline V gene, CDR1 is SGHNT and CDR2 is YENEEA. The CDR3: CASSLGPNPYEQYF. The DNA of the CDR3 is TGTGCCAGCAGCTTGGGGCCAAACCCTTACGAGCAGTACTTC.

In this sample, this clone turned up a few times. The J gene is TRBJ2-2, the V gene TRBV30; unclear D gene. Germline V CDR1 and CDR2: GTSNPN, SVGIG (reference sequence). V dropped 0 bases and J dropped 9 bases, with 11 bases sitting between them. This CDR3 has 13 amino acids. CDR3 region: CAWSVSGDRELFF. DNA of the CDR3: TGTGCCTGGAGTGTATCTGGAGATCGGGAGCTGTTTTTT.

The chain has TRBV18 and TRBJ1-2; the D gene is possibly TRBD1 (6 bases). Per the germline V gene, CDR1 is KGHSH and CDR2 is LQKENI. The CDR3 runs 13 residues. V was pared by 6 bases and J by 2 bases, with 10 bases between. This CDR3 reads CASSQQGNYGYTF. The CDR3 region has the DNA TGTGCCAGCTCCCAACAGGGAAACTATGGCTACACCTTC.

The chain carries TRBV7-9 and TRBJ2-5; the match to TRBD2 covers 8 bases. The V gene end was trimmed by 5 bases and the J gene end by 1 base; junction bases not matched to a gene: 12. Germline assignment: CDR1 SEHNR and CDR2 FQNEAQ (reference sequence). The CDR3 has 17 residues. The CDR3 DNA reads TGTGCCAGCAGCCGCCTCCCGGGGGGGGCACGCCAAGAGACCCAGTACTTC. The encoded protein is CASSRLPGGARQETQYF.

This sequence joins TRBV28 and TRBJ2-3; the D is unclear. Between the trimmed V and J ends, which lost 2 bases and 6 bases, there was a span of 15 bases. The CDR3 loop spans 15 amino acids. Germline V gene lookup returns CDR1 MDHEN and CDR2 SYDVKM. DNA for the CDR3: TGTGCCAGCAGTTTAATGGGCAAATTTGTGGATACGCAGTATTTT. It yields the protein CASSLMGKFVDTQYF.